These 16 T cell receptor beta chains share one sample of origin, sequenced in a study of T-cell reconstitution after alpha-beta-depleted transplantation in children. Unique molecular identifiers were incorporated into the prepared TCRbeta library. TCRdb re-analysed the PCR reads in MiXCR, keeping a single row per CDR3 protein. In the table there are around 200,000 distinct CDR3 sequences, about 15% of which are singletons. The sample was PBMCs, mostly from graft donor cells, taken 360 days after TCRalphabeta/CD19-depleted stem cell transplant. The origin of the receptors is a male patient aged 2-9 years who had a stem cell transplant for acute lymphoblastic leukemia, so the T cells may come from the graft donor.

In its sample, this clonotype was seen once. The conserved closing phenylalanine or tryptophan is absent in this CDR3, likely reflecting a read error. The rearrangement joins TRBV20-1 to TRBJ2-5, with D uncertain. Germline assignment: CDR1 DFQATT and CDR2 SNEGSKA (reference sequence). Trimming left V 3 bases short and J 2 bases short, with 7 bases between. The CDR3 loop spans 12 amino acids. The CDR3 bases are TGCAGTGCTAGTGATATTCAAGAGACCCAGTACTAC. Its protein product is CSASDIQETQYY.

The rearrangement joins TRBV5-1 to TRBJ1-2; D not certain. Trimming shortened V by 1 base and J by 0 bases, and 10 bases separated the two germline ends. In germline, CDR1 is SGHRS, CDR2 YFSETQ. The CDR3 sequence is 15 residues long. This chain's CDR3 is CASSLSTAPNYGYTF. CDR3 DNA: TGCGCCAGCAGCTTGTCTACGGCCCCTAACTATGGCTACACCTTC.

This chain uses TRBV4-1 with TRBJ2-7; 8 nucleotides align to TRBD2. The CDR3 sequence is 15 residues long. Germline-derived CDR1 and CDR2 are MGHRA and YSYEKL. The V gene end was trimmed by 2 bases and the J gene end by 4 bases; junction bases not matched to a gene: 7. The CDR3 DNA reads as TGCGCCAGCAGCCAACGCGGAGCGGGGGTTTACGAGCAGTACTTC. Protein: CASSQRGAGVYEQYF.

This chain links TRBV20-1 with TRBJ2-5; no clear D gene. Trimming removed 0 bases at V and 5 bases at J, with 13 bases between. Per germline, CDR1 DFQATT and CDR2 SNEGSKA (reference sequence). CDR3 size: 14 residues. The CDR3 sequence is CSARDLSKGETQYF. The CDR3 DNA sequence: TGCAGTGCTAGAGATCTCTCTAAGGGTGAGACCCAGTACTTC.

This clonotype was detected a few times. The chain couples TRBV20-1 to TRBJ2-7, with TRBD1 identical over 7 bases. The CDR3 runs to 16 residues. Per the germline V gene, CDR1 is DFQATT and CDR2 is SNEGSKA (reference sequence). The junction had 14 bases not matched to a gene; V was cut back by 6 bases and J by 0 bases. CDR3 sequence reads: CSAPTWGTESSYEQYF. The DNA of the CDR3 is TGCAGTGCCCCCACCTGGGGGACAGAGAGCTCCTACGAGCAGTACTTC.

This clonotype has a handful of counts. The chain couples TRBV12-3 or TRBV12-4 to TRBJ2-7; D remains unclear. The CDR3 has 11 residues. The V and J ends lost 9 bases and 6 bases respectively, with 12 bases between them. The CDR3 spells CASASPLEQYF. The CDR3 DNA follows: TGTGCCAGTGCCTCCCCCCTCGAGCAGTACTTC.

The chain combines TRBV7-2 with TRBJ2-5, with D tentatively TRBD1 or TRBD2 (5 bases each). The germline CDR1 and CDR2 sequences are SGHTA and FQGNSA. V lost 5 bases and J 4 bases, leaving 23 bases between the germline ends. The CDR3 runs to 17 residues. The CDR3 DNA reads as TGTGCCAGCAGCGCAGACCTCTTCGGGGCCCCCAGAGAGACCCAGTACTTC. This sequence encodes CASSADLFGAPRETQYF.

Written as DNA, the CDR3 is TGTGCCAGCAGCAAGACAGGGACCAAAAACATTCAGTACTTC. It codes for CASSKTGTKNIQYF. V gene TRBV5-6 combines with J gene TRBJ2-4; 7 bases map to TRBD1. This CDR3 spans 14 amino acids. CDR1 is SGHDT, CDR2 YYEEEE, per germline. Trimming removed 4 bases from V and 2 bases from J; junction bases left unmatched: 3. Variable domain in full (rest from reference TRBV5-6 and TRBJ2-4): DAGVTQSPTHLIKTRGQQVTLRCSPKSGHDTVSWYQQALGQGPQFIFQYYEEEERQRGNFPDRFSGHQFPNYSSELNVNALLLGDSALYLCASSKTGTKNIQYFGAGTRLSVL.

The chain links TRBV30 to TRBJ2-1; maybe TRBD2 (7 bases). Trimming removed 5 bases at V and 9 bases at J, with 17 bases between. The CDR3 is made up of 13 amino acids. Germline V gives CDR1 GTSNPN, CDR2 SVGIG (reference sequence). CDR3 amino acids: CAWSRGGRVEQFF. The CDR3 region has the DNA TGTGCCTGGTCTAGGGGGGGTAGAGTTGAGCAGTTCTTC.

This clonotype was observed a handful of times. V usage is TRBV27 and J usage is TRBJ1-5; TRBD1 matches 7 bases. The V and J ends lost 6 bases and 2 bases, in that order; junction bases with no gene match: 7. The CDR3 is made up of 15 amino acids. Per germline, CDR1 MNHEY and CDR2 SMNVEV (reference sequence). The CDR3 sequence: CASRLRQGGNQPQHF. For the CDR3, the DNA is TGTGCCAGCAGACTCAGACAGGGAGGCAATCAGCCCCAGCATTTT.

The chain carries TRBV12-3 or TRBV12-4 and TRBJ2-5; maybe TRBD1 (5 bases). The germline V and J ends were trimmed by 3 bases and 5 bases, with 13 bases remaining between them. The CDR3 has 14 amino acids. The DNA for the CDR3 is TGTGCCAGCAGTTTCTCGGACAACAAGGAGACCCAGTACTTC. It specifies CASSFSDNKETQYF.

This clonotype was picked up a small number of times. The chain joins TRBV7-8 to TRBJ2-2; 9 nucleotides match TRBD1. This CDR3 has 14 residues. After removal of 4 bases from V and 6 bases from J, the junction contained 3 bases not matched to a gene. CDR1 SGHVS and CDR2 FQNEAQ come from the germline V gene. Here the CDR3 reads CASSWGQGPGELFF. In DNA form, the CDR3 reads TGTGCCAGCAGCTGGGGACAGGGCCCCGGGGAGCTGTTTTTT.

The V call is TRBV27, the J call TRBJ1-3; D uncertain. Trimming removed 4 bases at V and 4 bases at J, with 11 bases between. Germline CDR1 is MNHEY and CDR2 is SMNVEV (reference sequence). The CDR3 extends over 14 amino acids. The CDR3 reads CASSSRKVGNTIYF. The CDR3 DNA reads TGTGCCAGCAGTTCCCGAAAAGTGGGAAACACCATATATTTT.

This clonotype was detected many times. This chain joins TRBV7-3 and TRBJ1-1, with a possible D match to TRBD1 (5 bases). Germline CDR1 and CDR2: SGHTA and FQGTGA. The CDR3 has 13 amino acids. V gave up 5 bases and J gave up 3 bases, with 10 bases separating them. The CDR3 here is CASSRGRDTEAFF. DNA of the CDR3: TGTGCCAGCAGCAGGGGAAGGGACACTGAAGCTTTCTTT.

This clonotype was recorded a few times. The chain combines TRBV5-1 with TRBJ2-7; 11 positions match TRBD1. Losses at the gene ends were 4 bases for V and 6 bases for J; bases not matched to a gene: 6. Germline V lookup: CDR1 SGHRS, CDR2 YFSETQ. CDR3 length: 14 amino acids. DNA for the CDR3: TGCGCCAGCAGCCGGGACAGGGGGATTGCCGAGCAGTACTTC. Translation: CASSRDRGIAEQYF.

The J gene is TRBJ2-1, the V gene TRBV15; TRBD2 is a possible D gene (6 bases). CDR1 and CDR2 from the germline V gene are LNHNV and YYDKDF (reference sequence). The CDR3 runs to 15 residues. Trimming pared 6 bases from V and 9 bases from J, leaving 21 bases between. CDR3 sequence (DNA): TGTGCCACCAGGTACCAGGGAGGTAGTGACAGTGAGCAGTTCTTC. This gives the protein CATRYQGGSDSEQFF.